Sequencing of this T cell receptor (beta chain) was carried out in a study of shared clonotypes between healthy human individuals. Regarding the study as a whole: Clonotype sharing across a few donors was observed for 4% to 5.5% of naive CD4 clonotypes.

The V end lost 8 bases, the J end lost 0 bases, and 8 bases lay between the germline ends. The CDR3 sequence is 12 residues long. Germline CDR1 is PRHDT and CDR2 is FYEKMQ (reference sequence). This clone has just a few counts. Its target is not known. Using immunoSEQ multiplex PCR, the repertoire was profiled, and TCRdb retains in-frame clones only, with some absent. The repertoire holds around 550,000 clones, with approximately 95% as singletons. Positively selected for CCR7, the CD45RO-negative cells used as naive CD8 cells excluded terminally differentiated effector memory CD45RA+ cells. This receptor was taken from a young woman in good health. Sequencing input: naive CD8+ T cells sorted from blood. The J gene is TRBJ2-7, the V gene TRBV13; D is undetermined. CDR3 DNA: TGTGCCAGCGGGCGGATCTCCTACGAGCAGTACTTC. Translating gives CASGRISYEQYF.